The rows below give T cell receptor beta chains drawn from one sample of a study of regulatory T cells in long-lasting Graves disease. TCRdb passed the multiplex PCR reads through MiXCR, listing each CDR3 protein once. The sample yields about 470,000 distinct CDR3 sequences, under 25% seen once. Material: peripheral blood mononuclear cells (PBMCs), obtained when the disease was refractory, from a patient treated with antithyroid drugs. Receptor source: a female donor with Graves disease. Both conserved end residues are part of each CDR3. A D gene is named only where the DNA matches it firmly. Expanded clones are given a class, and other clones once, few, many or no size at all.

v_call: TRBV11-2; j_call: TRBJ2-4; clone_size: NA; d_call: TRBD2; cdr3_aa: CASSFWEGIQYF; cdr3_nt: TGTGCCAGCAGCTTTTGGGAGGGCATTCAGTACTTC
v_call: TRBV29-1; j_call: TRBJ1-2; clone_size: many; d_call: NA; cdr3_aa: CSVAPAGIYGYTF; cdr3_nt: TGCAGCGTTGCGCCGGCAGGGATCTATGGCTACACCTTC
v_call: TRBV10-3; j_call: TRBJ2-5; clone_size: many; d_call: NA; cdr3_aa: CAISGLPGPQETQYF; cdr3_nt: TGTGCCATCAGTGGCCTCCCCGGGCCCCAAGAGACCCAGTACTTC
v_call: TRBV5-1; j_call: TRBJ1-6; clone_size: many; d_call: NA; cdr3_aa: CASSLAGLSPLHF; cdr3_nt: TGCGCCAGCAGCTTGGCCGGGCTTTCACCCCTCCACTTT
v_call: TRBV6-1; j_call: TRBJ1-1; clone_size: NA; d_call: NA; cdr3_aa: CASSALDSKAFF; cdr3_nt: TGTGCCAGCAGTGCATTAGACAGTAAGGCTTTCTTT
v_call: TRBV28; j_call: TRBJ2-7; clone_size: many; d_call: TRBD1; cdr3_aa: CASSRQGRGYEQYF; cdr3_nt: TGTGCCAGCAGCAGACAGGGTAGGGGTTACGAGCAGTACTTC
v_call: TRBV12-3/TRBV12-4; j_call: TRBJ2-3; clone_size: NA; d_call: TRBD2; cdr3_aa: CASSPLDSGGTDTQYF; cdr3_nt: TGTGCCAGCAGTCCTTTAGACTCCGGGGGGACAGATACGCAGTATTTT
v_call: TRBV20-1; j_call: TRBJ1-1; clone_size: NA; d_call: NA; cdr3_aa: CSASRGGTYSNTEAFF; cdr3_nt: TGCAGTGCTAGTCGTGGGGGAACCTACTCCAACACTGAAGCTTTCTTT
v_call: TRBV28; j_call: TRBJ1-2; clone_size: many; d_call: NA; cdr3_aa: CASSSTRDTRAYTF; cdr3_nt: TGTGCCAGCAGTTCGACCCGGGATACACGAGCCTACACCTTC
v_call: TRBV6-5; j_call: TRBJ1-6; clone_size: NA; d_call: NA; cdr3_aa: CASSYSTNWVGNSPLHF; cdr3_nt: TGTGCCAGCAGTTACTCGACAAATTGGGTTGGGAATTCACCCCTCCACTTT
v_call: TRBV28; j_call: TRBJ2-7; clone_size: many; d_call: NA; cdr3_aa: CASEQPGGYEQYF; cdr3_nt: TGTGCCAGCGAGCAACCGGGCGGGTACGAGCAGTACTTC
v_call: TRBV29-1; j_call: TRBJ1-1; clone_size: NA; d_call: NA; cdr3_aa: CSVDRYTEAFF; cdr3_nt: TGCAGCGTCGACAGATACACTGAAGCTTTCTTT
v_call: TRBV5-1; j_call: TRBJ1-1; clone_size: many; d_call: NA; cdr3_aa: CASSLAGTSNTEAFF; cdr3_nt: TGCGCCAGCAGCTTGGCCGGGACTTCCAACACTGAAGCTTTCTTT
v_call: TRBV28; j_call: TRBJ2-7; clone_size: many; d_call: NA; cdr3_aa: CASSLRPVGAHSYEQYF; cdr3_nt: TGTGCCAGCAGTTTACGGCCTGTGGGGGCCCATTCCTACGAGCAGTACTTC
v_call: TRBV6-1; j_call: TRBJ1-5; clone_size: NA; d_call: TRBD1; cdr3_aa: CASRPRQGALNQPQHF; cdr3_nt: TGTGCCAGCAGACCGCGACAGGGGGCCCTCAATCAGCCCCAGCATTTT
v_call: TRBV6-5; j_call: TRBJ1-5; clone_size: NA; d_call: TRBD1; cdr3_aa: CASSWTGHQPQHF; cdr3_nt: TGTGCCAGCAGTTGGACAGGACATCAGCCCCAGCATTTT
v_call: TRBV28; j_call: TRBJ1-2; clone_size: many; d_call: NA; cdr3_aa: CASSSTHRWNGYTF; cdr3_nt: TGTGCCAGCAGTTCCACGCACCGGTGGAATGGCTACACCTTC
v_call: TRBV7-8; j_call: TRBJ1-2; clone_size: many; d_call: NA; cdr3_aa: CASTSGDNYGYTF; cdr3_nt: TGTGCCAGCACCAGTGGGGATAACTATGGCTACACCTTC
v_call: TRBV29-1; j_call: TRBJ1-1; clone_size: many; d_call: NA; cdr3_aa: CSVGRDLNTEAFF; cdr3_nt: TGCAGCGTTGGTAGGGATCTGAACACTGAAGCTTTCTTT
v_call: TRBV3-1; j_call: TRBJ2-7; clone_size: few; d_call: TRBD2; cdr3_aa: CASSQVTSGRGYEQYF; cdr3_nt: TGTGCCAGCAGCCAAGTTACTAGCGGGAGAGGCTACGAGCAGTACTTC
v_call: TRBV11-1; j_call: TRBJ1-2; clone_size: many; d_call: NA; cdr3_aa: CASSSGTPYGYTF; cdr3_nt: TGTGCCAGCAGCTCCGGGACTCCCTATGGCTACACCTTC
v_call: TRBV28; j_call: TRBJ1-6; clone_size: once; d_call: NA; cdr3_aa: CASSLGGGNGSPLHF; cdr3_nt: TGTGCCAGCAGTTTAGGTGGGGGAAACGGTTCACCCCTCCACTTT
v_call: TRBV2; j_call: TRBJ1-1; clone_size: many; d_call: NA; cdr3_aa: CASLAGEDTEAFF; cdr3_nt: TGTGCCAGCCTGGCGGGGGAAGACACTGAAGCTTTCTTT
v_call: TRBV27; j_call: TRBJ1-4; clone_size: many; d_call: NA; cdr3_aa: CASSLGWGSNEKLFF; cdr3_nt: TGTGCCAGCAGTTTAGGGTGGGGGTCGAATGAAAAACTGTTTTTT
v_call: TRBV3-1; j_call: TRBJ2-2; clone_size: few; d_call: NA; cdr3_aa: CASSLGHLAGELFF; cdr3_nt: TGTGCCAGCAGCCTGGGACACCTCGCCGGGGAGCTGTTTTTT
v_call: TRBV6-5; j_call: TRBJ1-2; clone_size: many; d_call: TRBD1; cdr3_aa: CASSLGQEAYGYTF; cdr3_nt: TGTGCCAGCAGTTTAGGACAGGAGGCCTATGGCTACACCTTC
v_call: TRBV6-1; j_call: TRBJ2-7; clone_size: NA; d_call: NA; cdr3_aa: CASTIDTLDVEQYF; cdr3_nt: TGTGCCAGCACCATAGACACCCTCGACGTGGAGCAGTACTTC
v_call: TRBV28; j_call: TRBJ1-1; clone_size: many; d_call: TRBD1; cdr3_aa: CASGDRGTEAFF; cdr3_nt: TGTGCCAGCGGGGACAGGGGGACTGAAGCTTTCTTT
v_call: TRBV11-1; j_call: TRBJ2-4; clone_size: few; d_call: NA; cdr3_aa: CASKEGRGNIQYF; cdr3_nt: TGTGCCAGCAAAGAGGGACGAGGAAACATTCAGTACTTC